Listed here are 28 T cell receptor beta chains from one sample, sequenced in a study of radiation and T cells in renal cell carcinoma. Assay: immunoSEQ multiplex PCR; the TCRdb copy retains only in-frame clones and omits some. The sample yields over 120,000 clones, approximately 86% seen once. The time point here: blood 4 weeks post-SBRT, at nephrectomy. As to treatment: 15 Gy SBRT to primary tumor, nephrectomy 4 weeks later. Sample: blood, taken from a patient whose treatment included radiotherapy and nephrectomy. These receptors all stem from a woman aged 50 to 65 with renal cell carcinoma.

The genes are TRBV9 and TRBJ1-4; tentatively, D is TRBD1 (5 bases). Trimming took off 9 bases at V and 3 bases at J, with 18 bases between the two ends. This CDR3 is 15 amino acids long. Per the germline V gene, CDR1 is SGDLS and CDR2 is YYNGEE. For the CDR3, the DNA is TGTGCCACCCCCCCCGGGGGGATGGCTAATGAAAAACTGTTTTTT. Amino acid sequence: CATPPGGMANEKLFF.

This clone turned up a few times. The chain employs TRBV7-2 and TRBJ2-7; no definite D call. Deletions cut 4 bases from V and 1 base from J, with 8 bases between. The CDR3 contains 13 residues. The V gene's germline CDR1 is SGHTA and CDR2 FQGNSA. The CDR3 is CASSSSPSYEQYF. The CDR3 DNA sequence: TGTGCCAGCAGCTCAAGTCCATCCTACGAGCAGTACTTC.

This chain uses TRBV28 with TRBJ1-6; no clear D gene. The CDR3 covers 18 residues. From germline, CDR1 is MDHEN and CDR2 SYDVKM. V was clipped by 2 bases and J by 10 bases, with 24 bases between them. The CDR3 bases are TGTGCCAGCAGTTTAGGTAAAAAGGACGGTGGGTTGGGGTCACCCCTCCACTTT. It encodes CASSLGKKDGGLGSPLHF.

The rearrangement joins TRBV30 to TRBJ2-1, with 10 bases fitting TRBD2. The germline CDR1 and CDR2 sequences are GTSNPN and SVGIG (reference sequence). The CDR3 runs 15 residues. V dropped 0 bases and J dropped 1; count of bases not matched to a gene: 0. CDR3 amino acids: CAWSVLAGSYNEQFF. The CDR3 DNA is TGTGCCTGGAGTGTACTAGCGGGGTCCTACAATGAGCAGTTCTTC. The complete variable domain, with remaining parts taken from reference TRBV30 and TRBJ2-1, reads SQTIHQWPATLVQPVGSPLSLECTVEGTSNPNLYWYRQAAGRGLQLLFYSVGIGQISSEVPQNLSASRPQDRQFILSSKKLLLSDSGFYLCAWSVLAGSYNEQFFGPGTRLTVL.

The V and J genes are TRBV6-6 and TRBJ1-6; 7 bases are shared with TRBD1. CDR1 MNHNY and CDR2 SVGAGI come from the germline V gene (reference sequence). The CDR3 runs to 13 residues. The V gene end was trimmed by 9 bases and the J gene end by 5 bases; junction bases not matched to a gene: 4. CDR3: CASRDSHNSPLHF. The CDR3 coding sequence is TGTGCCAGTCGGGACAGCCATAATTCACCCCTCCACTTT.

This clone has just one count. This chain links TRBV6-6 with TRBJ2-7; no clear D. The germline gives CDR1 MNHNY, CDR2 SVGAGI (reference sequence). The V end lost 7 bases, the J end lost 4 bases, and 23 bases lay between the germline ends. CDR3 length equals 16 residues. The CDR3, as DNA: TGTGCCAGCACCCCCGCCCCCCCACAGCTTGGGTACGAGCAGTACTTC. As protein: CASTPAPPQLGYEQYF.

As DNA, the CDR3 is TGCACCAGCAGCCAAGGCCTCAGCTCCTACGAGCAGTACTTC. Translation gives CTSSQGLSSYEQYF. This chain joins TRBV1 and TRBJ2-7; TRBD1, the table's D call, lacks a check against the DNA. TRBV1 is deemed a pseudogene. The CDR3 is 14 amino acids.

The V call is TRBV7-6, the J call TRBJ2-7; TRBD2 might be the D (6 bases). The CDR3 extends over 13 amino acids. Germline V CDR1 and CDR2: SGHVS, FNYEAQ. The germline V and J ends were trimmed by 0 bases and 6 bases, with 9 bases remaining between them. The CDR3 coding sequence is TGTGCCAGCAGCTTAGCGCAGGGAGGCGAGCAGTACTTC. The encoded protein is CASSLAQGGEQYF.

This chain uses TRBV5-1 with TRBJ2-7; D perhaps matches TRBD1 (6 bases). Germline CDR1 reads SGHRS; CDR2 reads YFSETQ. V gave up 3 bases and J gave up 5 bases, with 15 bases separating them. The CDR3 is made up of 14 amino acids. CDR3 loop: CASSSRQVRDEQYF. In DNA form, the CDR3 reads TGCGCCAGCAGCTCGAGACAGGTACGCGACGAGCAGTACTTC.

This clone was seen a single time. This sequence joins TRBV28 and TRBJ2-5; TRBD2 matches 14 bases. The CDR3 sequence is 16 residues long. From germline, CDR1 is MDHEN and CDR2 SYDVKM. The trim removed 5 bases at V and 5 bases at J, leaving 7 bases unmatched. The CDR3 loop reads CASSPSGLAGGETQYF. CDR3 nucleotide sequence: TGTGCCAGCAGTCCCTCAGGACTAGCGGGAGGCGAGACCCAGTACTTC.

This clone was observed a single time. The rearrangement uses TRBV11-2 and TRBJ2-7; the D gene is possibly TRBD2 (5 bases). Trimming removed 2 bases from V and 6 bases from J, with 17 bases in between. CDR1 and CDR2 (germline): SGHAT, FQNNGV. The CDR3 length is 15 residues. Here the CDR3 reads CASSLLIEARGEQYF. In nucleotides, the CDR3 is TGTGCCAGCAGCTTATTGATAGAAGCTCGGGGCGAGCAGTACTTC.

The rearrangement links TRBV7-2 to TRBJ1-4; D is ambiguous. The ends were cut back, 2 bases at V and 0 bases at J, with 10 bases in the middle. Germline CDR1 reads SGHTA; CDR2 reads FQGNSA. The CDR3 covers 16 residues. CDR3 coding DNA: TGTGCCAGCAGCTTAAACTCCCCGGCAACTAATGAAAAACTGTTTTTT. It is translated as CASSLNSPATNEKLFF.

The chain carries TRBV2 and TRBJ1-1; D may be TRBD1 (6 bases). Trimming left V 9 bases short and J 1 base short, with 12 bases between. The CDR3 runs 13 residues. Germline V gene lookup returns CDR1 SNHLY and CDR2 FYNNEI. The CDR3 DNA sequence: TGTGCCAGTCGGGACAAGTGGAACACTGAAGCTTTCTTT. Translation: CASRDKWNTEAFF.

In its sample, this clone was seen once. This chain uses TRBV28 with TRBJ2-5, with 12 nucleotides matching TRBD2. CDR1 MDHEN and CDR2 SYDVKM come from the germline V gene. V shed 6 bases and J 7 bases; nucleotides not matched to a gene: 12. The CDR3 loop spans 16 amino acids. In DNA form, the CDR3 reads TGTGCCAGCAGCCCCTCGGGACTAGCGGGTCGGGCGACCCAGTACTTC. This codes for CASSPSGLAGRATQYF.

This chain uses TRBV18 with TRBJ1-1, with D possibly matching TRBD1 (6 bases). The CDR3 has 17 residues. Trimming took 3 bases from V and 5 from J, leaving 22 bases between them. Germline V CDR1 and CDR2: KGHSH, LQKENI. CDR3 loop: CASSPLIPQGRVTEAFF. Here the CDR3 DNA reads TGTGCCAGCTCACCGCTAATTCCTCAGGGGAGAGTTACTGAAGCTTTCTTT.

This chain uses TRBV9 with TRBJ1-6, with 8 bases matching TRBD1. The CDR3 extends over 17 amino acids. Trimming removed 4 bases from V and 7 bases from J; junction bases left unmatched: 13. CDR1 is SGDLS and CDR2 is YYNGEE in the germline V gene. CDR3 region: CASSLLATGVKNSPLHF. CDR3 DNA sequence: TGTGCCAGCAGCCTACTTGCGACAGGGGTGAAAAATTCACCCCTCCACTTT.

This sequence joins TRBV28 and TRBJ2-5; TRBD2 aligns across 7 bases. After removal of 1 base from V and 4 bases from J, the junction contained 6 bases not matched to a gene. This CDR3 spans 15 amino acids. Germline V CDR1 and CDR2: MDHEN, SYDVKM. This chain's CDR3 is CASSLLAGTGETQYF. The DNA of the CDR3 is TGTGCCAGCAGTTTATTAGCGGGTACCGGAGAGACCCAGTACTTC. The entire variable domain, with the rest obtained from reference TRBV28 and TRBJ2-5, is as follows: DVKVTQSSRYLVKRTGEKVFLECVQDMDHENMFWYRQDPGLGLRLIYFSYDVKMKEKGDIPEGYSVSREKKERFSLILESASTNQTSMYLCASSLLAGTGETQYFGPGTRLLVL.

CDR3 coding DNA: TGTGCCAGCAGTAATAGAGACAGGGGAACTTTCTTT. This sequence encodes CASSNRDRGTFF. This rearrangement joins TRBV7-2 to TRBJ1-1; 8 positions match TRBD1. The V gene's germline CDR1 is SGHTA and CDR2 FQGNSA. V trimming: 6 bases; J trimming: 12 bases; junction bases outside the gene matches: 9. The length of the CDR3 is 12 residues.

DNA of the CDR3: TGCGCCAGCAGCGCGGACAGGTTCACAGATACGCAGTATTTT. The encoded protein is CASSADRFTDTQYF. This rearrangement joins TRBV5-1 to TRBJ2-3, with TRBD1 matching 7 bases. Losses at the gene ends were 4 bases for V and 2 bases for J; bases not matched to a gene: 4. CDR1 and CDR2 (germline): SGHRS, YFSETQ. The CDR3 is 14 amino acids.

This sequence joins TRBV4-3 and TRBJ1-2; TRBD1 aligns across 7 bases. The CDR3 sequence is 13 residues long. Trimming took 0 bases from V and 7 from J; bases not matched to a gene: 2. Germline V lookup: CDR1 LGHNA, CDR2 YSLEER. The CDR3 is CASSQDRQGGYTF. CDR3 DNA: TGCGCCAGCAGCCAAGATCGACAGGGTGGCTACACCTTC.

This clone was recorded a few times. V and J are TRBV19 and TRBJ1-5; possible D gene TRBD1, 5 bases. This CDR3 has 12 amino acids. V dropped 4 bases and J dropped 13 bases, with 14 bases sitting between them. Germline assignment: CDR1 LNHDA and CDR2 SQIVND (reference sequence). The CDR3 here is CASSSNGGLQHF. CDR3 sequence (DNA): TGTGCCAGTAGTAGTAATGGGGGACTTCAGCATTTT.

This clone was seen once. This CDR3 is CASSEYRGGELFF. CDR3 DNA: TGTGCCAGCAGTGAATATAGGGGGGGGGAACTGTTTTTT. The V and J genes are TRBV25-1 and TRBJ1-4, with D tentatively TRBD1 (6 bases). Germline CDR1 and CDR2: MGHDK and SYGVNS. V was clipped by 0 bases and J by 12 bases, with 11 bases between them. The CDR3 length is 13 residues.

The genes are TRBV7-9 and TRBJ2-5; a weak D match, TRBD2 (6 bases). This CDR3 is built from 12 residues. CDR1 SEHNR and CDR2 FQNEAQ come from the germline V gene (reference sequence). Trimming removed 4 bases at V and 5 bases at J, with 8 bases between. The CDR3 sequence: CASSWDFETQYF. CDR3 DNA sequence: TGTGCCAGCAGCTGGGACTTCGAGACCCAGTACTTC.

The chain links TRBV15 to TRBJ2-5; 14 positions match TRBD2. The junction had 6 bases not matched to a gene; V was cut back by 0 bases and J by 3 bases. The CDR3 has 18 amino acids. CDR1 is LNHNV, CDR2 YYDKDF, per germline (reference sequence). The CDR3 DNA follows: TGTGCCACCAGCAGAGATCTCGGACTAGCGGGGGGTGAAGAGACCCAGTACTTC. Translating it yields CATSRDLGLAGGEETQYF.

The chain carries TRBV11-2 and TRBJ2-3; D may be TRBD1 or TRBD2 (5 bases each). Germline V CDR1 and CDR2: SGHAT, FQNNGV. The germline V and J ends were trimmed by 5 bases and 3 bases, with 12 bases remaining between them. The CDR3 covers 14 residues. Here the CDR3 reads CASSVPGRTDTQYF. In nucleotides, the CDR3 is TGTGCCAGCAGCGTACCGGGACGGACAGATACGCAGTATTTT.

This clone appeared once. The V call is TRBV7-9, the J call TRBJ1-1; 10 nucleotides agree with TRBD1. Germline CDR1 SEHNR, CDR2 FQNEAQ (reference sequence). With 2 bases clipped from V and 3 bases from J, the junction kept 3 bases outside the gene matches. The CDR3 has 15 residues. This CDR3 is CASSLRGQGYTEAFF. CDR3 DNA: TGTGCCAGCAGCTTAAGGGGACAGGGGTACACTGAAGCTTTCTTT.

The chain has TRBV5-4 and TRBJ2-2; the D call may be TRBD1 or TRBD2 (5 bases each). V was shortened by 2 bases and J by 1 base, with 12 bases between the two germline ends. This CDR3 contains 16 residues. Germline CDR1 is SGHNT and CDR2 is YYREEE (reference sequence). The CDR3 DNA reads as TGTGCCAGCAGCTTACCCGGGACGGGGAACACCGGGGAGCTGTTTTTT. This codes for CASSLPGTGNTGELFF.

The J gene is TRBJ2-1, the V gene TRBV18; 13 bases fit TRBD2. The V segment lost 3 bases and the J segment 9 bases; nucleotides outside the gene matches: 5. This CDR3 spans 15 amino acids. The germline V gene has CDR1 KGHSH and CDR2 LQKENI. CDR3 sequence: CASSPTSGRLVEQFF. For the CDR3, the DNA is TGTGCCAGCTCACCGACTAGCGGGAGGTTGGTTGAGCAGTTCTTC.